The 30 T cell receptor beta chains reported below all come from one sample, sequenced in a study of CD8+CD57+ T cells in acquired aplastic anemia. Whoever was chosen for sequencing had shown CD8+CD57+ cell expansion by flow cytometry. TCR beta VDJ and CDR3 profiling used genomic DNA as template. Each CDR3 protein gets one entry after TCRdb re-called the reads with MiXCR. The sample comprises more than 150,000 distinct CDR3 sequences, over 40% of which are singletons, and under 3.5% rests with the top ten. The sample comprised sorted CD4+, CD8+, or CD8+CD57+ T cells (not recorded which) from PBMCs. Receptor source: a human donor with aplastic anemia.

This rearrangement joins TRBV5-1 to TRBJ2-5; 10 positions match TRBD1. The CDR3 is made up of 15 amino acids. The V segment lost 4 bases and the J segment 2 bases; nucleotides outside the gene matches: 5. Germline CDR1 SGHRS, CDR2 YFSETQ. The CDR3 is CASSPWTGGQETQYF. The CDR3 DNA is TGCGCCAGCAGCCCATGGACAGGGGGGCAAGAGACCCAGTACTTC.

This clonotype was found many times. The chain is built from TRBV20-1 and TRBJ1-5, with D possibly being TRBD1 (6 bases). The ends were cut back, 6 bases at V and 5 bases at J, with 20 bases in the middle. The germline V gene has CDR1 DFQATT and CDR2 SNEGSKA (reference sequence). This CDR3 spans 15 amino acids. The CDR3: CSAQILQGYDQPQHF. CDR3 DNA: TGCAGTGCCCAAATTCTTCAGGGGTATGATCAGCCCCAGCATTTT.

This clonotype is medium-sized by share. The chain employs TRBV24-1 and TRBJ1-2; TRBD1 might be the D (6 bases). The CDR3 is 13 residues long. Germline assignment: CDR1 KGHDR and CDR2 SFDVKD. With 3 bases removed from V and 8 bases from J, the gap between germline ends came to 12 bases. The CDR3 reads CATSDGTLLGYTF. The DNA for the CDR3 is TGTGCCACCAGTGATGGGACACTCCTCGGCTACACCTTC.

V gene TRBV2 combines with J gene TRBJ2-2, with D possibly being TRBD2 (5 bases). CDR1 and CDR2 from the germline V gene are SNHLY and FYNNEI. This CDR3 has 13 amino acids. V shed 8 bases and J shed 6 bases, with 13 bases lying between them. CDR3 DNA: TGTGCCAGCGAAGGGCGGGCGGCCGGGGAGCTGTTTTTT. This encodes CASEGRAAGELFF.

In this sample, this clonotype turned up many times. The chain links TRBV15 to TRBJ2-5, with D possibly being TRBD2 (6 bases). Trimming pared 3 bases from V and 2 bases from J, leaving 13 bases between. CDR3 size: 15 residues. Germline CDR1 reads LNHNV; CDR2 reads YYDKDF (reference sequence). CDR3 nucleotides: TGTGCCACCAGCAGGAAGCGTCGGGGGCAAGAGACCCAGTACTTC. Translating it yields CATSRKRRGQETQYF.

This CDR3 reads CASSLSRLAGQYIQYF. The CDR3 coding sequence is TGTGCCAGCAGTTTATCGAGACTAGCGGGACAATACATTCAGTACTTC. The chain has TRBV27 and TRBJ2-4; TRBD2 matches 11 bases. CDR1 MNHEY and CDR2 SMNVEV come from the germline V gene (reference sequence). V lost 0 bases, J lost 8 bases, and 6 bases stayed unmatched. The CDR3 consists of 16 residues.

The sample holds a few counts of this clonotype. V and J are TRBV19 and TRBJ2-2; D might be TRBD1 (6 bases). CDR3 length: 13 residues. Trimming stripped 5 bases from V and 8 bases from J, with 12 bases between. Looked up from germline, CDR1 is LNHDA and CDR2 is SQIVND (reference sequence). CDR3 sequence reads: CASSQDRRGELFF. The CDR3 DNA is TGTGCCAGTAGTCAAGACAGGAGGGGGGAGCTGTTTTTT.

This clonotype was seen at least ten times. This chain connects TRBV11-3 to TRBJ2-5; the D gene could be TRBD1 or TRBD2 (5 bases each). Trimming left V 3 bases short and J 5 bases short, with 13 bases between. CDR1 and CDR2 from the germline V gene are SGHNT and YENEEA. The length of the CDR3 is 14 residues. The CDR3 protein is CASSLRGAGETQYF. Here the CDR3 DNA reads TGTGCCAGCAGCTTGAGGGGCGCAGGGGAGACCCAGTACTTC.

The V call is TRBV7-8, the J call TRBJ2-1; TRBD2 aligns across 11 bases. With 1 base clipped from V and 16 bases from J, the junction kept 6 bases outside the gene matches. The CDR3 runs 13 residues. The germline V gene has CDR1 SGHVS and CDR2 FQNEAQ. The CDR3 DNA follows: TGTGCCAGCAGCTTAGACTTTAGCGGGGGGGTTTTCTTC. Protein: CASSLDFSGGVFF.

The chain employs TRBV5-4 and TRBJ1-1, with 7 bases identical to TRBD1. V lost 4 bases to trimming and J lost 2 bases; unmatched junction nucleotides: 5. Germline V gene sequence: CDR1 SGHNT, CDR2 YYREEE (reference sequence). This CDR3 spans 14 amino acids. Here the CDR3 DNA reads TGTGCCAGCAGCGTCGAGGGGGCCAACACTGAAGCTTTCTTT. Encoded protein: CASSVEGANTEAFF.

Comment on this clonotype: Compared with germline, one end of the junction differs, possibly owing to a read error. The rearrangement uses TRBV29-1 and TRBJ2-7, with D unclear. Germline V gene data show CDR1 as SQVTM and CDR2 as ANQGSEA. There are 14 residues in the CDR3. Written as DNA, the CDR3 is TGCGGCGTTGTCGAGCCAGTGGCCGGTTACGAGCAGTACTTC. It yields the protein CGVVEPVAGYEQYF.

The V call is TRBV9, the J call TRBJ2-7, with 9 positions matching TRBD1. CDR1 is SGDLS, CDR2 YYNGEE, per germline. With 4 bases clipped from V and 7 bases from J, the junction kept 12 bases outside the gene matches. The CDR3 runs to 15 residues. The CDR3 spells CASSPRQGVYNEQYV. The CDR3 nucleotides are TGTGCCAGCAGCCCGCGACAGGGGGTGTACAATGAGCAGTACGTC.

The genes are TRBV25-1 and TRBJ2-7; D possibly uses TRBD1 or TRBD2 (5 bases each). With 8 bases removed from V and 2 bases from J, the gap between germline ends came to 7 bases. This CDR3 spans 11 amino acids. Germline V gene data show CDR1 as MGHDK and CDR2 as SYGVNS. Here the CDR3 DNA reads TGTGCCAGCGGGGGTGCCTACGAGCAGTACTTC. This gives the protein CASGGAYEQYF.

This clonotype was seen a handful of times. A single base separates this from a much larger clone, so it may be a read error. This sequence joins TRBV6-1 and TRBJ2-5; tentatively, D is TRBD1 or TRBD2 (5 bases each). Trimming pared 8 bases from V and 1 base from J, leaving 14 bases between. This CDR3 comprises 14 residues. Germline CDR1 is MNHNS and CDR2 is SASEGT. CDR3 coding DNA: TGTGCCAGCGGTCCTCTCGGGGCCCAAGAGACCCAGTACTTC. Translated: CASGPLGAQETQYF.

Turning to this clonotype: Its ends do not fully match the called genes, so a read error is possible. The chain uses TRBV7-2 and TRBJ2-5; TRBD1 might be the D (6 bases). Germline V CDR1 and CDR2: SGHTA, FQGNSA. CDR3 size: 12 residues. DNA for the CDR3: TGTGCCAGCAGCCCGGGACAAGTGACCCAGTACTTC. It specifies CASSPGQVTQYF.

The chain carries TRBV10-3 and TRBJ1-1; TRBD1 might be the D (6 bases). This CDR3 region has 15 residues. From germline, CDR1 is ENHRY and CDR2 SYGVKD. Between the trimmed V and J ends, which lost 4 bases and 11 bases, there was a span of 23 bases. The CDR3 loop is CAISGGHLVLGEAFF. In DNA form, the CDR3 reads TGTGCCATCAGTGGGGGACACTTGGTCCTAGGTGAGGCTTTCTTT.

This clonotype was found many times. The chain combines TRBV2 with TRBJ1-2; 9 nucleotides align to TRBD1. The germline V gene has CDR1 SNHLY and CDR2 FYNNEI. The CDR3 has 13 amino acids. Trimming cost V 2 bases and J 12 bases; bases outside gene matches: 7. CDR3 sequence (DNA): TGTGCCAGCAGTGAATTCCCACAGGGGGCCCACACCTTC. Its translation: CASSEFPQGAHTF.

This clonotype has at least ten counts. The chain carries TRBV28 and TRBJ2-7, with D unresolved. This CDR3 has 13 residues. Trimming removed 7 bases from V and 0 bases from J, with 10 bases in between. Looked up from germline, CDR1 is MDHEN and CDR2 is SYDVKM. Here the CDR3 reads CASIFSFSYEQYF. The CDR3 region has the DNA TGTGCCAGCATATTCTCCTTCTCCTACGAGCAGTACTTC.

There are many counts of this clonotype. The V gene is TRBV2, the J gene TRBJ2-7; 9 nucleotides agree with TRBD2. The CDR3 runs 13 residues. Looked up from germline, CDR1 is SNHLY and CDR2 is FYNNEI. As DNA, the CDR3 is TGTGCCAGCAGTGAGCTAGCGGGGTACGGGCAGTACGTC. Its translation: CASSELAGYGQYV.

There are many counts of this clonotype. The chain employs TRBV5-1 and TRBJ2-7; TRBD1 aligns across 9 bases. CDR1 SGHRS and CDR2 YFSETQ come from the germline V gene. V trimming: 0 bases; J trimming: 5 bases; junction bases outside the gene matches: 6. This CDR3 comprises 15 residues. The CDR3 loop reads CASSLAGTGWNEQYF. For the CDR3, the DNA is TGCGCCAGCAGCTTGGCCGGGACAGGGTGGAACGAGCAGTACTTC.

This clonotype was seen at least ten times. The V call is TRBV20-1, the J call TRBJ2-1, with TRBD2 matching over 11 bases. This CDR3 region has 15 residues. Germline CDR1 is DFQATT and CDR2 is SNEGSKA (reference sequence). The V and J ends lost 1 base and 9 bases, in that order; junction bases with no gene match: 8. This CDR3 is CSARVGSGGAGEQFF. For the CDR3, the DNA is TGCAGTGCTAGAGTGGGTAGCGGGGGGGCCGGTGAGCAGTTCTTC.

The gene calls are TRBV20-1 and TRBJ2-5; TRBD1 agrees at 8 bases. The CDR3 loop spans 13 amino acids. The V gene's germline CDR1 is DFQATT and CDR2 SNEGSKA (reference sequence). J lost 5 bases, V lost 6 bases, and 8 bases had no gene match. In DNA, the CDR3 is TGCAGTGCGCCTGACAGGGGCTGGGAGACCCAGTACTTC. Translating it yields CSAPDRGWETQYF.

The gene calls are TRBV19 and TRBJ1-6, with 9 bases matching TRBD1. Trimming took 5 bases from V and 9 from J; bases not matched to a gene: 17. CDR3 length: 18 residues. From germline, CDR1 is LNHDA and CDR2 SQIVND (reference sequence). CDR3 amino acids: CASSSLLVGDRVFSPLHF. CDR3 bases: TGTGCCAGTAGTTCCCTTTTAGTAGGGGACAGGGTTTTTTCACCCCTCCACTTT.

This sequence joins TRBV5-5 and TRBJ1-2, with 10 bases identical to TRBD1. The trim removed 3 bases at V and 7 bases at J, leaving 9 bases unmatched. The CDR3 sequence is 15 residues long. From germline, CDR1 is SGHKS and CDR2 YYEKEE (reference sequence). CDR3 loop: CASSSWTGGVGGYTF. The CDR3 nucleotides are TGTGCCAGCAGCTCCTGGACAGGGGGAGTGGGTGGCTACACCTTC.

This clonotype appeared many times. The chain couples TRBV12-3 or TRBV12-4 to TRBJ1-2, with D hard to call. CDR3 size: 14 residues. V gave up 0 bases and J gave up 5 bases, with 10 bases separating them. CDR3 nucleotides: TGTGCCAGCAGTTTAGCCGGCTCCTATTATGGCTACACCTTC. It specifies CASSLAGSYYGYTF.

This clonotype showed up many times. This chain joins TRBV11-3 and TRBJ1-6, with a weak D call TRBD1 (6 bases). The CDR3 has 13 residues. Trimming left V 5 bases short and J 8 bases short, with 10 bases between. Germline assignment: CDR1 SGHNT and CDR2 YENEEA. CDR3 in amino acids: CASSLGGDSPLHF. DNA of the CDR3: TGTGCCAGCAGCCTAGGGGGGGATTCACCCCTCCACTTT.

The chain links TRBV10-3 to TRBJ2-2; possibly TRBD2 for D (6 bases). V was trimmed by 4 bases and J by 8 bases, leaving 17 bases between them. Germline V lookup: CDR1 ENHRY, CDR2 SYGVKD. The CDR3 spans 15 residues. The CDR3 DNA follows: TGTGCCATCAGTGGGCTAGCGAGTCGTGAAGGGGAGCTGTTTTTT. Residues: CAISGLASREGELFF.

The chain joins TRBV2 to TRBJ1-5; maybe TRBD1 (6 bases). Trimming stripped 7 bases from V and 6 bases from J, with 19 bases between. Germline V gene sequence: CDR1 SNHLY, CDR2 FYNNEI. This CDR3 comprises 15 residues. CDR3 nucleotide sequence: TGTGCCAGCACCCCACGGGAACAGGGCAGTCAGCCCCAGCATTTT. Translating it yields CASTPREQGSQPQHF.

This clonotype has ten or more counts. The CDR3 reads CATSRSSTGSTDTQYF. The CDR3 DNA is TGTGCCACCAGTCGGAGTTCGACAGGGAGCACAGATACGCAGTATTTT. The gene calls are TRBV24-1 and TRBJ2-3, with 7 bases lining up with TRBD1. The CDR3 is 16 residues long. V was pared by 6 bases and J by 0 bases, with 8 bases of the junction left unmatched. Germline-derived CDR1 and CDR2 are KGHDR and SFDVKD.

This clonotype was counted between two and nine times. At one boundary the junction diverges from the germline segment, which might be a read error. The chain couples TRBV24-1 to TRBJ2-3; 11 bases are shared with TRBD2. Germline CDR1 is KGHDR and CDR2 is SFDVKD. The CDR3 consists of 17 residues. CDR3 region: CASSPPLAGGRPDTQYF. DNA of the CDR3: TGTGCCAGCAGTCCCCCCCTAGCGGGAGGTAGACCAGATACGCAGTATTTT.